Listed below are T cell receptor beta chains from one sample, sequenced in a study of blood T cell repertoires in COVID-19. Sequencing used immunoSEQ multiplex PCR; TCRdb keeps in-frame clones, though not all of them. This table has 250,000 or so clones, around 88% appearing once. Sequenced material: PBMCs or T cells enriched from blood (not recorded which). The receptors stem from a man between 40 and 49 years old who had recovered from COVID-19. The CDR3 runs from the conserved cysteine through the conserved F or W.

v_gene	j_gene	CDR3aa
TRBV29-1	TRBJ1-1	CSVEQGARVTEAFF
TRBV11-1	TRBJ2-1	CASSLALADHNYNEQFF
TRBV19	TRBJ1-2	CASSIFPGYYGYTF
TRBV6-1	TRBJ1-1	CASSEWTGNTEAFF
TRBV4-1	TRBJ2-2	CASSQPLSTGELFF
TRBV6-5	TRBJ1-6	CASSSPGQVIRTLHF
TRBV18	TRBJ2-7	CASSQTTSGGGYEQYF
TRBV7-2	TRBJ2-7	CASSPGNGPVEQYF
TRBV10-3	TRBJ1-1	CAISNQGANTEAFF
TRBV7-6	TRBJ2-1	CASSSLAGSVNEQFF
TRBV11-3	TRBJ1-1	CASGSMGGIGQNTEAFF
TRBV11-3	TRBJ1-4	CASSFRQGEEKLFF
TRBV28	TRBJ1-1	CASSAAGVQMNTEAFF
TRBV29-1	TRBJ2-2	CSVVGTSGGGELFF
TRBV4-2	TRBJ1-2	CASSQDMGQGAEGYTF
TRBV28	TRBJ2-7	CASSLLAGAKEQYF
TRBV11-3	TRBJ2-1	CASSLESSSYNEQFF
TRBV29-1	TRBJ2-1	CSVGTSGAYNEQFF
TRBV7-9	TRBJ2-2	CASSLAFFGTGELFF
TRBV11-2	TRBJ2-7	CASSLGPGQAYEQYF